The T cell receptor beta chain described here comes from a study of blood T cells in healthy people across ages. Study-wide results and limits: A greater number of naive CD4+ cells and higher diversity distinguished long-lived donors from aged donors. Significant beta diversity loss was already apparent by age 40, declining roughly linearly.

With each sample, at least 5 micrograms of total RNA were extracted. V gave up 1 base and J gave up 1 base, with 7 bases separating them. This CDR3 has 14 residues. CDR1 and CDR2 (germline): LGHNA, YNFKEQ. This clonotype occurred many times. The target antigen is unknown. Using a J-beta primer mix together with a sample-barcoded 5' primer, a second PCR was run for about 6 to 11 cycles. One entry per CDR3 protein results from TCRdb running MiXCR on the 5' RACE reads. The sample has 500,000 to 700,000 distinct CDR3 sequences; about 30% are singletons. This clonotype originated in a woman aged 80 or over in good health. The genes are TRBV4-2 and TRBJ2-5, with a possible D match to TRBD1 (5 bases). Source material: blood. DNA of the CDR3: TGTGCCAGCAGCCAAGCCCAGGGCCAAGAGACCCAGTACTTC. Translating gives CASSQAQGQETQYF.